This record concerns one T cell receptor beta chain sequence. The antigen is undetermined. This record belongs to a study of radiotherapy plus CTLA-4 blockade in lung cancer. Study-wide context: Disease control reached around 30%, with objective responses in less than 20%. Study findings and constraints: Radiotherapy plus ipilimumab was followed by expansion in blood of tumor-derived TCR clones.

This CDR3 has 15 amino acids. After removal of 5 bases from V and 7 bases from J, the junction contained 9 bases not matched to a gene. Germline assignment: CDR1 SGHAT and CDR2 FQDESV (reference sequence). Using immunoSEQ multiplex PCR, the repertoire was profiled, and TCRdb retains in-frame clones only, with some absent. The table records more than 75,000 clones, 70% to 90% of them present only once. CTLA-4 blockade with ipilimumab, together with focal radiation, was given to patients with chemo-refractory metastatic non-small-cell lung cancer. The TCR was taken from a human donor with non-small cell lung cancer who had stable disease on radiotherapy plus ipilimumab. Sequenced here: peripheral blood, sampled from a patient treated with radiotherapy plus ipilimumab. The V call is TRBV11-1, the J call TRBJ1-5; 9 positions agree with TRBD1. The CDR3 bases are TGTGCCAGCAGCCTCGGCGGGACAGGGAACCAGCCCCAGCATTTT. Translated, it gives CASSLGGTGNQPQHF.